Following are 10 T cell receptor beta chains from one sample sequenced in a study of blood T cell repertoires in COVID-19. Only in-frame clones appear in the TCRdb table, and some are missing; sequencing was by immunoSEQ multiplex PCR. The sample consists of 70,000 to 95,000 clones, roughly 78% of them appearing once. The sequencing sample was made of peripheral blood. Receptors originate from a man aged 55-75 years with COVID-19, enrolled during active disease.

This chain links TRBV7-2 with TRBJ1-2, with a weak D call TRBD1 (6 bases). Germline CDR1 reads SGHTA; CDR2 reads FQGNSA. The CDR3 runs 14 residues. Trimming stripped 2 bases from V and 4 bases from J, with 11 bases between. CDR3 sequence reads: CASSLRTASYGYTF. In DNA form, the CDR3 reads TGTGCCAGCAGCTTACGGACAGCTAGCTATGGCTACACCTTC.

The CDR3 DNA follows: TGTGCCAGCTCACCAAGACGGTCGGGGAATTCACCCCTCCACTTT. The encoded protein is CASSPRRSGNSPLHF. The genes are TRBV18 and TRBJ1-6; D is uncertain. The CDR3 extends over 15 amino acids. Germline-derived CDR1 and CDR2 are KGHSH and LQKENI. The V gene lost 2 bases and the J gene lost 7 bases, with 12 bases spanning the gap.

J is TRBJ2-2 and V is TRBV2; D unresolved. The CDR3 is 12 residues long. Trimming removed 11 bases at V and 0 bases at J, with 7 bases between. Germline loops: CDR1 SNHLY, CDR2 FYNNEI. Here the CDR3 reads CAWSSNTGELFF. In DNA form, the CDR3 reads TGTGCCTGGAGCTCGAACACCGGGGAGCTGTTTTTT.

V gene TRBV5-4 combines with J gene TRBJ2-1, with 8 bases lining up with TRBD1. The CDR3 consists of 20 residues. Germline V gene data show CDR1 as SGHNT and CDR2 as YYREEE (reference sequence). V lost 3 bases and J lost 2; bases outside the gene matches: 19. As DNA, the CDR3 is TGTGCCAGCAGCTGGACGCCGGGACAGGTATTACCTCAGGCCTACAATGAGCAGTTCTTC. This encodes CASSWTPGQVLPQAYNEQFF.

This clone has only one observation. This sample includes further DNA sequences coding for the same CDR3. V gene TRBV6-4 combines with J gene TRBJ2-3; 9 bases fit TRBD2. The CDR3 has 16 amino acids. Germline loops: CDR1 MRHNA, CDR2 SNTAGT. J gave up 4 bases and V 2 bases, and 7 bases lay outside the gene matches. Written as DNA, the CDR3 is TGTGCCAGCAGTGACGGAGTTGCGGGAGGGCCAGATACGCAGTATTTT. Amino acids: CASSDGVAGGPDTQYF.

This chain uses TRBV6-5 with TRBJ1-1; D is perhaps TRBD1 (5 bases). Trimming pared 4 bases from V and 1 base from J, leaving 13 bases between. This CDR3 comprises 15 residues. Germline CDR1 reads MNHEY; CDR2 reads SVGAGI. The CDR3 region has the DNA TGTGCCAGCAGTTCGACAGTACCTCGGAACACTGAAGCTTTCTTT. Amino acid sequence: CASSSTVPRNTEAFF.

CDR3 coding DNA: TGTGCCAGCAGTTACGGGACAGGGGGATCGATTAGCAATCAGCCCCAGCATTTT. Residues: CASSYGTGGSISNQPQHF. The V call is TRBV6-2 or TRBV6-3, the J call TRBJ1-5; 11 positions match TRBD1. With V trimmed by 2 bases and J by 0 bases, 6 bases remained unmatched. Germline CDR1 MNHEY, CDR2 SVGEGT. This CDR3 has 18 residues.

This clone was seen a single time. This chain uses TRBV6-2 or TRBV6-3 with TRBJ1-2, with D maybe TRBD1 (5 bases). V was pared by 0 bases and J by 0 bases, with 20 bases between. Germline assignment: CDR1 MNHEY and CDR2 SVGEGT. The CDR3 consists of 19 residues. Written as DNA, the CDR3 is TGTGCCAGCAGTTACTCAGTCGACAGCGCCCGGTTCTCTAACTATGGCTACACCTTC. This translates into CASSYSVDSARFSNYGYTF.

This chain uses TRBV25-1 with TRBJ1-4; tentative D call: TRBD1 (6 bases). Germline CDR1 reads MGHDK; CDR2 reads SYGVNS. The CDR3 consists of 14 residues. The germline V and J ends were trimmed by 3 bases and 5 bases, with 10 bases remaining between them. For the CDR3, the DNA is TGTGCCAGCAGTGACGACAGGAAGAATGAAAAACTGTTTTTT. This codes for CASSDDRKNEKLFF. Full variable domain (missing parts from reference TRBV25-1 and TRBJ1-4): EADIYQTPRYLVIGTGKKITLECSQTMGHDKMYWYQQDPGMELHLIHYSYGVNSTEKGDLSSESTVSRIRTEHFPLTLESARPSHTSQYLCASSDDRKNEKLFFGSGTQLSVL.

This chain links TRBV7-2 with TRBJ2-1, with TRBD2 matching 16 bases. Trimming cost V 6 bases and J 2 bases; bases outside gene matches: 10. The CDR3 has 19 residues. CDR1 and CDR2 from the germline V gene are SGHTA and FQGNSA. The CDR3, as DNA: TGTGCCAGCAGTTTTGGGACTAGCGGGAGGGCCGTGACCTACAATGAGCAGTTCTTC. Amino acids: CASSFGTSGRAVTYNEQFF.